This TCR beta chain was observed in a study of OX40 agonist ivuxolimab in advanced cancers. Germline CDR1 reads MNHEY; CDR2 reads SMNVEV (reference sequence). The V end was cut by 3 bases, the J end by 4 bases, with 10 bases between. The CDR3 length is 13 residues. This table comes from immunoSEQ multiplex PCR, and its TCRdb copy is limited to in-frame clones, with some not included. The sample has 75,000 to 95,000 clones, 89% seen once. The receptor comes from an adult with an advanced solid tumor such as melanoma, head and neck, liver or kidney cancer. The source was CD4+ or CD8+ T cells sorted from blood, collected in a trial of the OX40 agonist ivuxolimab. The chain employs TRBV27 and TRBJ2-7, with D possibly being TRBD1 (5 bases). CDR3 loop: CASSLSGRYEQYF. CDR3 bases: TGTGCCAGCAGTTTGTCAGGGCGGTACGAGCAGTACTTC.